This T cell receptor (beta chain) was retrieved from a study of blood T cell repertoires in COVID-19. The CDR3 consists of 16 residues. Germline lookup yields CDR1 SGHNT and CDR2 YENEEA. Trimming took off 5 bases at V and 7 bases at J, with 23 bases between the two ends. Repertoires were generated with immunoSEQ multiplex PCR, while TCRdb's copy carries only in-frame clones and drops some. The table shows about 310,000 clones, with 89% occurring only once. The V call is TRBV11-3, the J call TRBJ2-5; D possibly corresponds to TRBD1 (6 bases). The sequence was obtained from a woman between 35 and 50 years old who had recovered from COVID-19. Sequencing was done on a sample of PBMCs or T cells enriched from blood (not recorded which). CDR3 bases: TGTGCCAGCAGCATACAAGCCGGGACATCCATGGGGACCCAGTACTTC. It codes for CASSIQAGTSMGTQYF. The full variable domain, with the rest looked up from reference TRBV11-3 and TRBJ2-5, is EAGVVQSPRYKIIEKKQPVAFWCNPISGHNTLYWYLQNLGQGPELLIRYENEEAVDDSQLPKDRFSAERLKGVDSTLKIQPAELGDSAVYLCASSIQAGTSMGTQYFGPGTRLLVL.